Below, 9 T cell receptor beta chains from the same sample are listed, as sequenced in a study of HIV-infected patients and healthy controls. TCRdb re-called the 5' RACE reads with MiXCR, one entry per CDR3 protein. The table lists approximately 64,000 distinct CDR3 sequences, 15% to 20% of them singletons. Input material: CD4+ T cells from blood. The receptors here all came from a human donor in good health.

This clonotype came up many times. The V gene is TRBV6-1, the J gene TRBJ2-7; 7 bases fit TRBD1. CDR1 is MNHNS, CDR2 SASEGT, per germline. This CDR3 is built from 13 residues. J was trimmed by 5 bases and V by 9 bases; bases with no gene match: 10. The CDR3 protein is CARTRQGGHEQYF. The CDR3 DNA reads TGTGCCAGAACTAGACAGGGTGGCCACGAGCAGTACTTC.

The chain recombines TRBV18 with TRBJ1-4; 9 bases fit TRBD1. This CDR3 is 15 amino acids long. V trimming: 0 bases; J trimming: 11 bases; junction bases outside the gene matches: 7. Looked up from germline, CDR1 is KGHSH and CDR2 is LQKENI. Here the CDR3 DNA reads TGTGCCAGCTCACCACCCGGGACAGGGAACCCGAAACTGTTTTTT. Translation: CASSPPGTGNPKLFF.

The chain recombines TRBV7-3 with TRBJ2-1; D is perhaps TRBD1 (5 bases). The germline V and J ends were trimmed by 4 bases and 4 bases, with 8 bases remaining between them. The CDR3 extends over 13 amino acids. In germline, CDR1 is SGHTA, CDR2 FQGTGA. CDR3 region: CASSSSGYNEQFF. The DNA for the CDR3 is TGTGCCAGCAGCTCCTCAGGGTACAATGAGCAGTTCTTC.

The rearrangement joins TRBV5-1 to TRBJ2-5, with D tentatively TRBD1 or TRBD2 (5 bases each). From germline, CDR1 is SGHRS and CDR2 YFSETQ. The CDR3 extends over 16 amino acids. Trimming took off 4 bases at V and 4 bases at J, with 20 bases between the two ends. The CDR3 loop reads CASSHASGRSIETQYF. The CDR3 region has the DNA TGCGCCAGCAGCCACGCTTCGGGACGCTCGATAGAGACCCAGTACTTC.

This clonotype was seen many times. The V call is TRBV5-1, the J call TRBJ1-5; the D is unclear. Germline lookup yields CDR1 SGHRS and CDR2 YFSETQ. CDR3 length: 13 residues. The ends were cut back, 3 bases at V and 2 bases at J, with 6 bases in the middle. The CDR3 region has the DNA TGCGCCAGCAGCTCGGACCGCAATCAGCCCCAGCATTTT. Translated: CASSSDRNQPQHF.

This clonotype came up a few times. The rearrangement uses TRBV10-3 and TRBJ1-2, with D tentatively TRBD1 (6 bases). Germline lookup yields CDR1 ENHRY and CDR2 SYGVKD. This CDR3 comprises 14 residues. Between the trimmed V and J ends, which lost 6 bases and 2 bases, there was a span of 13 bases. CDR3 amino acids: CAIRDTGQNYGYTF. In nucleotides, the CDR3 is TGTGCCATCAGGGATACTGGACAGAACTATGGCTACACCTTC.

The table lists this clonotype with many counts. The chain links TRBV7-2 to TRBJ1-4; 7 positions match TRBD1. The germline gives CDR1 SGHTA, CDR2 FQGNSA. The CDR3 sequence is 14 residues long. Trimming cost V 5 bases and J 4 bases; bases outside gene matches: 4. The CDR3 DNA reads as TGTGCCAGCAGCCCACCAGGGGGTAATGAAAAACTGTTTTTT. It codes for CASSPPGGNEKLFF.

CDR3 in amino acids: CASSYSYGSLRTDTQYF. The CDR3 DNA reads TGTGCCAGCAGTTACTCTTACGGATCTCTGCGCACAGATACGCAGTATTTT. This chain uses TRBV6-5 with TRBJ2-3; no firm D call. Per the germline V gene, CDR1 is MNHEY and CDR2 is SVGAGI. Trimming stripped 0 bases from V and 1 base from J, with 14 bases between. The CDR3 sequence is 17 residues long.

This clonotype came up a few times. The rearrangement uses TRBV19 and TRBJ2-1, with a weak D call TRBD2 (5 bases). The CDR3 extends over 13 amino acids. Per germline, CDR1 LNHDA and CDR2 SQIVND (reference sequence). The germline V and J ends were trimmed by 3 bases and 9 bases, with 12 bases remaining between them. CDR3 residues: CASSIREPGEQFF. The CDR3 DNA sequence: TGTGCCAGTAGTATTCGGGAACCCGGTGAGCAGTTCTTC.